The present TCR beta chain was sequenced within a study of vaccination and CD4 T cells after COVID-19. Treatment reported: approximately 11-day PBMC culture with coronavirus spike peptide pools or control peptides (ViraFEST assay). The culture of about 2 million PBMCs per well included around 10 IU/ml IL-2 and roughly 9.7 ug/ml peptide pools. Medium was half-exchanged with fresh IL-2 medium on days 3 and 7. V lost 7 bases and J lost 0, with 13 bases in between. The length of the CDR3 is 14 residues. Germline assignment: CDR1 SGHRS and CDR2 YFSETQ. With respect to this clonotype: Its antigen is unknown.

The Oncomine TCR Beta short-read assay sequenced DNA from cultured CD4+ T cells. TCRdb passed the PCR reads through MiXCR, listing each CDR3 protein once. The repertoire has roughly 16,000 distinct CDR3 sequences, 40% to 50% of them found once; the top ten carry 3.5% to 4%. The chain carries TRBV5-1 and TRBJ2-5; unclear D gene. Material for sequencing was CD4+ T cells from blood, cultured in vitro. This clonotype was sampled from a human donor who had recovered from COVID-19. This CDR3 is CASALTGYQETQYF. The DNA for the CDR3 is TGCGCCAGCGCCCTTACGGGTTACCAAGAGACCCAGTACTTC.